These 2 T cell receptor beta chains were all obtained from the same sample, sequenced in a study of CD8+CD57+ T cells in acquired aplastic anemia. Genomic DNA acted as the template from which TCR beta VDJ combination and CDR3 sequence profiling were carried out. TCRdb redid the calling of the reads with MiXCR, one entry per CDR3 protein. The sample carries 150,000 or so distinct CDR3 sequences, 47% recorded once. All sequencing subjects had displayed CD8+CD57+ cell expansion on flow cytometry. The sample consisted of sorted CD4+, CD8+, or CD8+CD57+ T cells (not recorded which) from PBMCs. These receptors were obtained from a human donor with aplastic anemia.

In its sample, this clonotype was seen many times. The chain joins TRBV20-1 to TRBJ1-2, with a possible D match to TRBD1 (5 bases). CDR1 and CDR2 from the germline V gene are DFQATT and SNEGSKA (reference sequence). The length of the CDR3 is 14 residues. The V end was cut by 3 bases, the J end by 8 bases, with 19 bases between. CDR3 residues: CSASVEGINAGYTF. CDR3 sequence (DNA): TGCAGTGCTAGCGTCGAGGGGATTAATGCGGGCTACACCTTC.

There are many counts of this clonotype. V and J are TRBV9 and TRBJ2-1, with D possibly matching TRBD2 (5 bases). The CDR3 spans 16 residues. Germline assignment: CDR1 SGDLS and CDR2 YYNGEE. The V end was cut by 0 bases, the J end by 0 bases, with 10 bases between. CDR3 DNA: TGTGCCAGCAGCGTAGACGAGGGAAGCTCCTACAATGAGCAGTTCTTC. This encodes CASSVDEGSSYNEQFF.